The 13 T cell receptor beta chains in this list originate from one sample, sequenced in a study of CD8 T cells in ankylosing spondylitis. MiXCR was run by TCRdb on the 5' RACE reads, yielding one entry per CDR3 protein. The sample holds fewer than 350,000 distinct CDR3 sequences, around a tenth seen once. Material: blood, either unsorted or a sorted T cell fraction (not recorded which). The source of these receptors is a female donor with ankylosing spondylitis or in good health (not recorded which).

V is TRBV27 and J is TRBJ2-1; the D gene is possibly TRBD2 (5 bases). The germline V gene has CDR1 MNHEY and CDR2 SMNVEV (reference sequence). This CDR3 is built from 17 residues. Trimming took off 3 bases at V and 3 bases at J, with 18 bases between the two ends. CDR3 amino acids: CASSFSPPLEGYNEQFF. As DNA, the CDR3 is TGTGCCAGCAGTTTTTCCCCCCCCCTCGAGGGCTACAATGAGCAGTTCTTC.

This clonotype was observed many times. The V and J genes are TRBV4-3 and TRBJ1-6; D uncertain. This CDR3 region has 14 residues. Germline V gene lookup returns CDR1 LGHNA and CDR2 YSLEER. Deletions cut 0 bases from V and 7 bases from J, with 7 bases between. The CDR3 DNA reads as TGCGCCAGCAGCCAAGATCGGCTAAATTCACCCCTCCACTTT. Protein: CASSQDRLNSPLHF.

A remark on this clonotype: Germline is not matched at one junction end, which may reflect a read error. The CDR3 loop is CASSLGGDNKQFF. Here the CDR3 DNA reads TGTGCCAGCAGTTTAGGAGGGGACAATAAGCAGTTCTTC. The rearrangement links TRBV12-3 or TRBV12-4 to TRBJ2-1; D may be TRBD1 (6 bases). This CDR3 has 13 residues.

This clonotype appeared many times. This chain uses TRBV30 with TRBJ2-2; D is undetermined. This CDR3 contains 14 residues. Per germline, CDR1 GTSNPN and CDR2 SVGIG (reference sequence). V lost 3 bases and J lost 3, with 11 bases in between. CDR3 coding DNA: TGTGCCTGGAGGGGTAGTGGGGACACCGGGGAGCTGTTTTTT. Translating it yields CAWRGSGDTGELFF.

This clonotype was seen many times. The chain employs TRBV15 and TRBJ2-3, with TRBD2 identical over 8 bases. This CDR3 has 17 amino acids. CDR1 and CDR2 from the germline V gene are LNHNV and YYDKDF (reference sequence). V lost 2 bases and J lost 1; bases outside the gene matches: 8. The CDR3 DNA reads TGTGCCACCAGCAGATTGTGGAACGGGGGGGGCACAGATACGCAGTATTTT. As protein: CATSRLWNGGGTDTQYF.

V is TRBV3-1 and J is TRBJ2-3, with 7 bases aligning to TRBD2. The CDR3 is made up of 16 amino acids. The J segment lost 6 bases and the V segment lost 1 base, leaving 10 bases of the junction unmatched. Germline V gene sequence: CDR1 LGHDT, CDR2 YNNKEL (reference sequence). CDR3 residues: CASSQGNWGGPDTQYF. The CDR3 DNA reads TGTGCCAGCAGCCAAGGAAATTGGGGAGGGCCGGATACGCAGTATTTT.

J is TRBJ2-7 and V is TRBV5-1; 9 nucleotides match TRBD2. The CDR3 is 16 amino acids. The trim removed 1 base at V and 1 base at J, leaving 6 bases unmatched. Germline loops: CDR1 SGHRS, CDR2 YFSETQ. This CDR3 reads CASSLSRLAGSYEQYF. CDR3 DNA sequence: TGCGCCAGCAGCTTGTCGAGGCTAGCGGGATCCTACGAGCAGTACTTC.

This clonotype was recorded many times. The chain employs TRBV5-6 and TRBJ2-2, with D maybe TRBD2 (6 bases). V was trimmed by 3 bases and J by 3 bases, leaving 15 bases between them. The CDR3 extends over 16 amino acids. Germline CDR1 reads SGHDT; CDR2 reads YYEEEE. The CDR3 region has the DNA TGTGCCAGCAGCTCTCGAAGAAGGGAGGACACCGGGGAGCTGTTTTTT. Its protein is CASSSRRREDTGELFF.

In its sample, this clonotype was seen many times. This sequence joins TRBV12-3 or TRBV12-4 and TRBJ2-3; D is ambiguous. V lost 3 bases to trimming and J lost 5 bases, with 9 bases between them. The CDR3 covers 13 residues. The CDR3 loop is CASSLIRKDTQYF. CDR3 DNA sequence: TGTGCCAGCAGTTTGATCCGGAAAGATACGCAGTATTTT.

This clonotype came up a few times. The V and J genes are TRBV2 and TRBJ2-7; no clear D. Deletions cut 3 bases from V and 3 bases from J, with 12 bases between. This CDR3 comprises 14 residues. CDR1 is SNHLY and CDR2 is FYNNEI in the germline V gene. DNA for the CDR3: TGTGCCAGCAGTGATGGGAAGAGATACTACGAGCAGTACTTC. It encodes CASSDGKRYYEQYF.

This clonotype has a handful of counts. This chain connects TRBV27 to TRBJ2-1; 12 nucleotides agree with TRBD2. Per germline, CDR1 MNHEY and CDR2 SMNVEV (reference sequence). The CDR3 has 18 residues. V lost 6 bases, J lost 0 bases, and 9 bases stayed unmatched. The CDR3 region has the DNA TGTGCCAGCAGAGAGGGACTAGCGGGTACCAGCTCCTACAATGAGCAGTTCTTC. Protein: CASREGLAGTSSYNEQFF.

At least ten counts were recorded for this clonotype. The V call is TRBV11-2, the J call TRBJ1-1; D is undetermined. Trimming pared 0 bases from V and 5 bases from J, leaving 13 bases between. The CDR3 spans 15 residues. Germline loops: CDR1 SGHAT, CDR2 FQNNGV. The chain's CDR3 is CASSLDPSLWTEAFF. DNA for the CDR3: TGTGCCAGCAGCTTAGACCCGTCTCTTTGGACTGAAGCTTTCTTT.

This clonotype was seen at least ten times. The rearrangement uses TRBV7-2 and TRBJ2-7; D might be TRBD2 (5 bases). With 2 bases removed from V and 2 bases from J, the gap between germline ends came to 7 bases. The germline CDR1 and CDR2 sequences are SGHTA and FQGNSA. This CDR3 has 13 residues. The CDR3 protein is CASSLNGAYEQYF. DNA for the CDR3: TGTGCCAGCAGCTTAAACGGGGCCTACGAGCAGTACTTC.